Reported below is one T cell receptor (beta chain). Residents of about two dozen US areas, aged roughly 18 to 89 years, made up the participants. CDR1 and CDR2 (germline): ENHRY, SYGVKD. V lost 0 bases to trimming and J lost 2 bases; unmatched junction nucleotides: 6. The CDR3 is made up of 17 amino acids. This sample stems from a study of blood T cell repertoires in COVID-19. Produced via immunoSEQ multiplex PCR; TCRdb's table is partial and in-frame only. The table lists approximately 200,000 clones, around nine tenths of them singletons. The rearrangement links TRBV10-3 to TRBJ2-3; 9 bases fit TRBD2. The specimen sequenced was PBMCs or T cells enriched from blood (not recorded which). This clonotype originated in a woman in her twenties or thirties who had been exposed to COVID-19. The CDR3 loop reads CAISESLASGDTDTQYF. The CDR3 DNA sequence: TGTGCCATCAGTGAGTCCCTGGCTAGCGGGGACACAGATACGCAGTATTTT.